This T cell receptor beta chain was sequenced for a study of cytomegalovirus exposure and HLA in healthy donors. Study observations and caveats: Within an earlier analysis, most TCR beta V segments proved productive either about 87% or about 30% of the time. Later, an analysis found that common viral pathogens appeared to be linked with several of the most significant clusters. The authors later found TCR association rates varying by HLA locus, with DRB1 most and HLA-C fewest.

This CDR3 spans 11 amino acids. V dropped 3 bases and J dropped 8 bases, with 8 bases sitting between them. Per germline, CDR1 SGHDT and CDR2 YYEEEE. Note on this clone: Its antigen is undetermined.

PCR was performed using 60 Vbeta and 13 Jbeta primers. Assay: immunoSEQ multiplex PCR; the TCRdb copy retains only in-frame clones and omits some. The sample has approximately 200,000 clones; roughly 79% are singletons. The origin of this receptor is a man aged 18-30 years in good health and CMV-seronegative. The V call is TRBV5-6, the J call TRBJ1-1; D not resolved. The sample consisted of PBMCs. The CDR3 reads CASSSLLEAFF. CDR3 nucleotide sequence: TGTGCCAGCAGCTCCCTGTTGGAAGCTTTCTTT.